The source of this T cell receptor beta chain is a study of radiation and T cells in renal cell carcinoma. Whole-study findings and limits: From baseline, blood top tumor clonotypes peaked at 2 weeks post-radiation.

The CDR3 covers 13 residues. Germline CDR1 reads LNHNV; CDR2 reads YYDKDF (reference sequence). The V gene lost 9 bases and the J gene lost 4 bases, with 12 bases spanning the gap. Time point described: blood 4 weeks post-SBRT, at nephrectomy. Indicated treatment: 15 Gy SBRT to primary tumor, nephrectomy 4 weeks later. Nephrectomy followed 15 Gy stereotactic body radiation by 4 weeks. Sequencing used immunoSEQ multiplex PCR; TCRdb keeps in-frame clones, though not all of them. The repertoire has under 100,000 clones, 65% to 90% of them found once; the top ten carry about 7.2%. This clone has just a few counts. What it binds is unknown.

This clonotype was obtained from a man aged 55 to 70 with renal cell carcinoma. The rearrangement joins TRBV15 to TRBJ1-4, with D maybe TRBD1 (5 bases). Sequencing used blood, obtained from a patient whose treatment included radiotherapy and nephrectomy. The CDR3 coding sequence is TGTGCCACAAGCCGGGACGGTAATGAAAAACTGTTTTTT. Translating it yields CATSRDGNEKLFF.